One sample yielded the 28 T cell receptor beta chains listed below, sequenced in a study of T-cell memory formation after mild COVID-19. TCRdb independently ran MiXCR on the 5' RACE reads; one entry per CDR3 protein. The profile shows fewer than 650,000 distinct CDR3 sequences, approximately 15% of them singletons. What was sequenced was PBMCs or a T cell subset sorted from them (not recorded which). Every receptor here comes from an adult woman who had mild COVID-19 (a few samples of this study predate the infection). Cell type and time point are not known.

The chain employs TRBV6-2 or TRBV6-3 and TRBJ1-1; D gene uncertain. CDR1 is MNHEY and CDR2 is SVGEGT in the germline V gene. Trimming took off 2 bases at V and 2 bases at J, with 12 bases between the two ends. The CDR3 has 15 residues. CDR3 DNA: TGTGCCAGCAGTTACCACCCGGAGGGAAACACTGAAGCTTTCTTT. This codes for CASSYHPEGNTEAFF.

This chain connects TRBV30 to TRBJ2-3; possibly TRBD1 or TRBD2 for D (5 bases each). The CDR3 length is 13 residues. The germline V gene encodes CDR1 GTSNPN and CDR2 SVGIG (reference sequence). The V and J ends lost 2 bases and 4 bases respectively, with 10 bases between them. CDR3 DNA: TGTGCCTGGAGTAGAATGGGGGCAGATACGCAGTATTTT. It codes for CAWSRMGADTQYF.

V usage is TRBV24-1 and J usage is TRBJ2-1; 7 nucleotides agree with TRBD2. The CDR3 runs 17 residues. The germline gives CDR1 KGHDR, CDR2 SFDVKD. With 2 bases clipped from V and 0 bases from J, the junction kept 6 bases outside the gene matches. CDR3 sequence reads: CATSDSGGSSSYNEQFF. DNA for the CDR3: TGTGCCACCAGTGATTCCGGGGGGTCGAGCTCCTACAATGAGCAGTTCTTC.

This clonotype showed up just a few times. CDR3 DNA: TGTGCCACCAGTAGGATTCCCCTCAATCAGCCCCAGCATTTT. Translated, it gives CATSRIPLNQPQHF. The chain is built from TRBV24-1 and TRBJ1-5; D is unclear. The CDR3 length is 14 residues. From germline, CDR1 is KGHDR and CDR2 SFDVKD. V lost 6 bases to trimming and J lost 3 bases, with 11 bases between them.

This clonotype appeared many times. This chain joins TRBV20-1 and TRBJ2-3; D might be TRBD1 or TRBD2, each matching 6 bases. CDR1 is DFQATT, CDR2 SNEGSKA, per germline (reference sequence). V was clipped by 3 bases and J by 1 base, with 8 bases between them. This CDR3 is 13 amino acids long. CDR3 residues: CSAREGGTDTQYF. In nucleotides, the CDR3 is TGCAGTGCTAGGGAGGGGGGCACAGATACGCAGTATTTT.

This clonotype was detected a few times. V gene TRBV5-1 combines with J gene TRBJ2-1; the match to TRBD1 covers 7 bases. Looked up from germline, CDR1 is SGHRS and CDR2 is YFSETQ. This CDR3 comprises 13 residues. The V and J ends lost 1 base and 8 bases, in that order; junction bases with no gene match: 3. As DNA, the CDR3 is TGCGCCAGCAGCTTGACAGGGGCCCATGAGCAGTTCTTC. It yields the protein CASSLTGAHEQFF.

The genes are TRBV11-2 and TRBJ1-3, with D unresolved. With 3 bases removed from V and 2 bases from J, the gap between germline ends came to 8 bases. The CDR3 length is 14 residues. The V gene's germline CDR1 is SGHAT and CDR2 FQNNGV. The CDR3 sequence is CASSLERTGNTIYF. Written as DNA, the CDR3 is TGTGCCAGCAGCTTGGAAAGAACTGGAAACACCATATATTTT.

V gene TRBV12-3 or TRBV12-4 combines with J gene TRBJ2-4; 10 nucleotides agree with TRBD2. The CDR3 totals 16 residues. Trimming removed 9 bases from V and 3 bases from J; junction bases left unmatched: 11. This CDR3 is CASSRGLARDKNIQYF. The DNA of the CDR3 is TGTGCCAGTTCCAGGGGACTAGCGAGGGACAAAAACATTCAGTACTTC.

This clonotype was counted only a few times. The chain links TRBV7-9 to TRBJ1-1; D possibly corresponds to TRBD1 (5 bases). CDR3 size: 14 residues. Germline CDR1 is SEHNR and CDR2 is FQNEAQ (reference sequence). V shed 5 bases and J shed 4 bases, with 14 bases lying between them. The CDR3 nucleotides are TGTGCCAGCAGCCCCTCGACGGGACCCACTGAAGCTTTCTTT. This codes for CASSPSTGPTEAFF.

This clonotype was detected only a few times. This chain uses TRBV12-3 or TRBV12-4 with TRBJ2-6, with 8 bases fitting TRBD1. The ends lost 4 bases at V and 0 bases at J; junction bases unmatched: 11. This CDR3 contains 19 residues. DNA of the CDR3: TGTGCCAGCAGTTCCAATACCGGGACAGGTGGCTCTGGGGCCAACGTCCTGACTTTC. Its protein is CASSSNTGTGGSGANVLTF.

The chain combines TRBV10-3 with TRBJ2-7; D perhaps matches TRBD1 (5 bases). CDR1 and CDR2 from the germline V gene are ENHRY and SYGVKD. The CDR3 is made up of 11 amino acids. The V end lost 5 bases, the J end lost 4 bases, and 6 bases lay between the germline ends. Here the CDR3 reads CAISPGYEQYF. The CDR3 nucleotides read TGTGCCATCAGTCCAGGGTACGAGCAGTACTTC.

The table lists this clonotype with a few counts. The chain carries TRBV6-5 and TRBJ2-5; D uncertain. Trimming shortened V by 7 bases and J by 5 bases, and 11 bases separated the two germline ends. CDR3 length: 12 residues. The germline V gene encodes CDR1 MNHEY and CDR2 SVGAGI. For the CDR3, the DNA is TGTGCCAGCATCGGAGTGGGGGAGACCCAGTACTTC. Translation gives CASIGVGETQYF.

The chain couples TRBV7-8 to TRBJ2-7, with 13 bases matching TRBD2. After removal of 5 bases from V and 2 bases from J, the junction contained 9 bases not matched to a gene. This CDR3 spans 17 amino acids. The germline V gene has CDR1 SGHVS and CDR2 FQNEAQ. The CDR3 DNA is TGTGCCAGCAGCCTCTACTCAACTAGCGGGGGGGCCTACGAGCAGTACTTC. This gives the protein CASSLYSTSGGAYEQYF.

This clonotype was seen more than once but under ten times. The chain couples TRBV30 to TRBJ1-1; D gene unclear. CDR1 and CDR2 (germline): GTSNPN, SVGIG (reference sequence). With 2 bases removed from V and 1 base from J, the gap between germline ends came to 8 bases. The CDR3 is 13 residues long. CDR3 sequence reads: CAWSTTANTEAFF. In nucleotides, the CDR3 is TGTGCCTGGAGTACCACAGCGAACACTGAAGCTTTCTTT. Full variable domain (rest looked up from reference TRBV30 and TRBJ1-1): SQTIHQWPATLVQPVGSPLSLECTVEGTSNPNLYWYRQAAGRGLQLLFYSVGIGQISSEVPQNLSASRPQDRQFILSSKKLLLSDSGFYLCAWSTTANTEAFFGQGTRLTVV.

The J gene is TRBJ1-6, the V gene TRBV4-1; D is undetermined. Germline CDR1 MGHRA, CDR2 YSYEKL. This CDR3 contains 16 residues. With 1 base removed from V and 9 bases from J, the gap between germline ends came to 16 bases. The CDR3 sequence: CASSQADGPFRSPLHF. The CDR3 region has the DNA TGCGCCAGCAGCCAAGCAGACGGGCCGTTTCGTTCACCCCTCCACTTT.

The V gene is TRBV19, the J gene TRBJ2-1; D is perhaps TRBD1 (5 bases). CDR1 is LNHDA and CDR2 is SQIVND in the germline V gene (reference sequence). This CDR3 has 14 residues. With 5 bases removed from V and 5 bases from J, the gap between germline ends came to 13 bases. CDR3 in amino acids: CASSVGGADNEQFF. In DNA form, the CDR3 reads TGTGCCAGTAGTGTCGGTGGGGCCGACAATGAGCAGTTCTTC.

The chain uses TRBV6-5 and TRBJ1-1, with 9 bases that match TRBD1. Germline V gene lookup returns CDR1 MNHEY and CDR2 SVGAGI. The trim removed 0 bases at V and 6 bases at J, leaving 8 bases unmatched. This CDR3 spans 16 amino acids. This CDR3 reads CASSYSQGQGRPEAFF. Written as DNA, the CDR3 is TGTGCCAGCAGTTACTCACAAGGACAGGGGAGGCCTGAAGCTTTCTTT.

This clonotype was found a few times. The CDR3 spells CASIPSGHPGNEQFF. The CDR3 region has the DNA TGTGCCAGTATTCCAAGCGGGCACCCGGGCAATGAGCAGTTCTTC. The V gene is TRBV19, the J gene TRBJ2-1, with TRBD2 as a possible D gene (6 bases). CDR3 size: 15 residues. Trimming cost V 7 bases and J 6 bases, with 19 bases left between them. CDR1 LNHDA and CDR2 SQIVND come from the germline V gene (reference sequence). The complete variable domain, with remaining parts taken from reference TRBV19 and TRBJ2-1, reads DGGITQSPKYLFRKEGQNVTLSCEQNLNHDAMYWYRQDPGQGLRLIYYSQIVNDFQKGDIAEGYSVSREKKESFPLTVTSAQKNPTAFYLCASIPSGHPGNEQFFGPGTRLTVL.

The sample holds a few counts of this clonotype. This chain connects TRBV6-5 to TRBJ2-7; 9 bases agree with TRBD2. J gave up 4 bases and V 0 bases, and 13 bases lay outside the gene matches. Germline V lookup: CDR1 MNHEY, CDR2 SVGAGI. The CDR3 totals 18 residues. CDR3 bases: TGTGCCAGCAGTTACTCCGGCGGCGGGGGGGCCCTATCTTACGAGCAGTACTTC. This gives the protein CASSYSGGGGALSYEQYF.

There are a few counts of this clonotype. This CDR3 reads CASSPLAEGQAEAFF. CDR3 coding DNA: TGTGCCAGCAGCCCGTTGGCGGAGGGACAAGCTGAAGCTTTCTTT. V is TRBV13 and J is TRBJ1-1, with D possibly matching TRBD1 (6 bases). V lost 5 bases, J lost 6 bases, and 19 bases lay in between. The germline V gene encodes CDR1 PRHDT and CDR2 FYEKMQ (reference sequence). The CDR3 consists of 15 residues.

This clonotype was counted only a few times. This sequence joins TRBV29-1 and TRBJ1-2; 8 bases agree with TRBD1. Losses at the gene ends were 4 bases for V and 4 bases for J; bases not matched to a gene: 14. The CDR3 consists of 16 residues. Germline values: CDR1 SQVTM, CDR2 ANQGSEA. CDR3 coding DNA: TGCAGCGTTGGCCCCGACTCGACAGGGGCACTCTATGGCTACACCTTC. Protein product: CSVGPDSTGALYGYTF.

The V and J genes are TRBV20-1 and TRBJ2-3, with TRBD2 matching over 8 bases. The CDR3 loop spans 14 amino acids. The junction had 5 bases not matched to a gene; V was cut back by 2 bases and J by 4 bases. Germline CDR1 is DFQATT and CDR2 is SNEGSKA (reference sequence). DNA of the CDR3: TGCAGTGCTAGAAAGAGCGGGGGCGCAGATACGCAGTATTTT. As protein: CSARKSGGADTQYF.

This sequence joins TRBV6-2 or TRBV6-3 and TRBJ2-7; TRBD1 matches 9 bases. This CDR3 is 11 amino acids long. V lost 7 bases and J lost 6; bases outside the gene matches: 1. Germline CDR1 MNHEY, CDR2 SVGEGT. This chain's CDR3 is CASKQGAEQYF. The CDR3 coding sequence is TGTGCCAGCAAACAGGGGGCCGAGCAGTACTTC.

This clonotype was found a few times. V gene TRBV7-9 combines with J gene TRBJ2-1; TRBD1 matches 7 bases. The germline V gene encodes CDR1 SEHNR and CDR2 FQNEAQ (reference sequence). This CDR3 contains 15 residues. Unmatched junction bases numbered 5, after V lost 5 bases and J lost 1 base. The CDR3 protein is CASSRQGFSYNEQFF. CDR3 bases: TGTGCCAGCAGCCGACAGGGTTTTTCCTACAATGAGCAGTTCTTC.

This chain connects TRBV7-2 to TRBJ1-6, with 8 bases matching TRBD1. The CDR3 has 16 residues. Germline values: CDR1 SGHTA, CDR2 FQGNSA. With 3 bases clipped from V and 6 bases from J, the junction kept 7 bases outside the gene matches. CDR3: CASSFDLTGGNSPLHF. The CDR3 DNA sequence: TGTGCCAGCAGCTTTGATCTTACAGGGGGTAATTCACCCCTCCACTTT.

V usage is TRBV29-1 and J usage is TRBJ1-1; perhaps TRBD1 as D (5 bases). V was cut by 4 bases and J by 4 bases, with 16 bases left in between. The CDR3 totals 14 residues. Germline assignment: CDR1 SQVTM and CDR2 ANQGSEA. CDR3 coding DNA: TGCAGCGTTGTGGGGGGGGGTGAAAGCACTGAAGCTTTCTTT. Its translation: CSVVGGGESTEAFF.

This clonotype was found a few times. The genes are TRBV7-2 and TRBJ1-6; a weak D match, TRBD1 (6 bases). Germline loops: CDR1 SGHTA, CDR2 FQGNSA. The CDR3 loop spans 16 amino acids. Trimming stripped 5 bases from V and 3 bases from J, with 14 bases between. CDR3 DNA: TGTGCCAGCAGCCCGAGGGGGGGATTCTATAATTCACCCCTCCACTTT. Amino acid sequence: CASSPRGGFYNSPLHF.

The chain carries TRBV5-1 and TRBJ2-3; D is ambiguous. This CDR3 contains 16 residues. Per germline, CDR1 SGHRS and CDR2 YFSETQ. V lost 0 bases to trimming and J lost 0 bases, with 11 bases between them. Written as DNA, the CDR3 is TGCGCCAGCAGCTTGGCCAAGGCGGTTAGCACAGATACGCAGTATTTT. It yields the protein CASSLAKAVSTDTQYF.